This paragraph covers one T cell receptor beta chain sequence. The antigen is not known. Other DNA variants within this sample encode the same CDR3. The sample is drawn from a study of cytomegalovirus exposure and HLA in healthy donors. The ends lost 5 bases at V and 6 bases at J; junction bases unmatched: 9. There are 15 residues in the CDR3. Germline CDR1 and CDR2: ENHRY and SYGVKD. General study findings and limits: In a later analysis, CMV-associated beta chains were mostly HLA-associated, it appeared. The classifier was said to identify cytomegalovirus status with high specificity and sensitivity. Prediction of most subjects' HLA-A and HLA-B alleles by TCR beta sequences was reportedly accurate.

The PCR employed 60 Vbeta primers together with 13 Jbeta primers. The table came from immunoSEQ multiplex PCR; TCRdb's copy has only in-frame clones and leaves some out. Among fewer than 200,000 clones listed, approximately 11% were seen once. The rearrangement uses TRBV10-3 and TRBJ2-2; 7 bases agree with TRBD1. The specimen sequenced was PBMCs. The sequence was collected from a man between 50 and 59 years old in good health and CMV-seropositive. CDR3 coding DNA: TGTGCCATCAGTTCCGGGACAGTAGGCCCCGGGGAGCTGTTTTTT. This translates into CAISSGTVGPGELFF.